The rows below give T cell receptor beta chains drawn from one sample of a study of cytomegalovirus exposure and HLA in healthy donors. Produced via immunoSEQ multiplex PCR; TCRdb's table is partial and in-frame only. The sample has 60,000 or so clones; roughly nine tenths are singletons. Sequencing was carried out using PBMCs. The receptors originated from a man aged 25-45 years in good health and CMV-seropositive. CDR3s include the opening cysteine and the closing phenylalanine or tryptophan.

V	length	J	CDR3
TRBV25-1	16	TRBJ2-5	CASSGLAGDMPETQYF
TRBV5-1	14	TRBJ1-5	CASSLGQTGQPQHF
TRBV2	13	TRBJ1-1	CASSGLQGTEAFF
TRBV27	16	TRBJ2-5	CASRPEGSGRSGTQYF
TRBV5-1	14	TRBJ2-5	CASSLGANQETQYF
TRBV30	12	TRBJ2-7	CAWSVAAGTTSF
TRBV9	14	TRBJ1-2	CASSVDQGPYGYTF
TRBV2	14	TRBJ2-4	CASMRSAPKNIQYF
TRBV11-2	15	TRBJ1-1	CASSRTGWENTEAFF
TRBV6-1	16	TRBJ2-7	CASSAYRGESSYEQYF
TRBV5-1	18	TRBJ2-2	CASSTGTGEPSNTGELFF
TRBV9	15	TRBJ2-7	CASSVASGREYEQYF
TRBV27	16	TRBJ2-2	CASTGIDRGHTGELFF
TRBV11-2	14	TRBJ2-6	CASSPRLGANVLTF